A single sample gave rise to the 25 T cell receptor beta chains below, sequenced in a study of blood T cells in healthy people across ages. Alongside a J-beta primer mix, a sample-barcoded 5' primer served in a second PCR lasting roughly 6 to 11 cycles. TCRdb re-derived calls from the 5' RACE reads in MiXCR, one entry per CDR3 protein. This sample has more than 1,000,000 distinct CDR3 sequences, with 20% to 25% found just once. This same sample was also taken into another study, of T cells of mothers and their children.

Input material: blood. The receptors stem from a girl between 2 and 10 years old in good health.

This clonotype was counted between two and nine times. The chain combines TRBV20-1 with TRBJ1-4; D gene unclear. V was cut by 6 bases and J by 7 bases, with 18 bases left in between. Germline-derived CDR1 and CDR2 are DFQATT and SNEGSKA (reference sequence). The CDR3 loop spans 14 amino acids. The CDR3 DNA reads as TGCAGTGCCCTGCTCTCGTCCGCTCTTGAAAAACTGTTTTTT. It is translated as CSALLSSALEKLFF.

This chain uses TRBV7-2 with TRBJ2-4; maybe TRBD2 (5 bases). Germline V gives CDR1 SGHTA, CDR2 FQGNSA. The CDR3 extends over 14 amino acids. V was trimmed by 3 bases and J by 3 bases, leaving 9 bases between them. CDR3 coding DNA: TGTGCCAGCAGCTTGGAGCGGAACAAAAACATTCAGTACTTC. Translating gives CASSLERNKNIQYF.

This clonotype appeared a few times. V gene TRBV12-3 or TRBV12-4 combines with J gene TRBJ2-4, with D hard to call. V lost 6 bases and J 12 bases, leaving 30 bases between the germline ends. This CDR3 has 17 amino acids. CDR3 sequence (DNA): TGTGCCAGCAGAATCCATCTGGAGTCAGTCCAGAAAAACGATCAGTACTTC. It encodes CASRIHLESVQKNDQYF.

CDR3: CSVRTTPYEQYF. DNA for the CDR3: TGCAGTGTTCGGACTACCCCTTACGAGCAGTACTTC. The chain couples TRBV20-1 to TRBJ2-7; D perhaps matches TRBD2 (6 bases). There are 12 residues in the CDR3. The V and J ends lost 7 bases and 4 bases respectively, with 14 bases between them. CDR1 is DFQATT and CDR2 is SNEGSKA in the germline V gene (reference sequence).

In this sample, this clonotype turned up a few times. The V and J genes are TRBV9 and TRBJ2-3; D is unresolved. Germline V gene sequence: CDR1 SGDLS, CDR2 YYNGEE. This CDR3 spans 15 amino acids. The V gene lost 2 bases and the J gene lost 4 bases, with 14 bases spanning the gap. This chain's CDR3 is CASSVEAVGSDTQYF. The CDR3 bases are TGTGCCAGCAGCGTTGAGGCAGTTGGTTCAGATACGCAGTATTTT.

The chain recombines TRBV11-3 with TRBJ2-5; D not certain. Near its end, the DNA agrees better with TRBJ2-1, so the J call may be wrong. CDR3 length: 13 residues. CDR1 and CDR2 (germline): SGHNT, YENEEA. CDR3 coding DNA: TGTGCCAGCAGCCCCCGTGGTGGCGATGAGCAGTTCTTC. As protein: CASSPRGGDEQFF.

The table lists this clonotype with a few counts. This rearrangement joins TRBV20-1 to TRBJ2-1, with 9 bases fitting TRBD2. Germline values: CDR1 DFQATT, CDR2 SNEGSKA (reference sequence). Trimming removed 0 bases from V and 7 bases from J; junction bases left unmatched: 7. The CDR3 contains 15 residues. CDR3 region: CSARDSELAGNEQFF. CDR3 bases: TGCAGTGCTAGAGATTCCGAGCTAGCGGGGAATGAGCAGTTCTTC.

At least ten counts were recorded for this clonotype. This sequence joins TRBV4-3 and TRBJ1-6; perhaps TRBD1 as D (5 bases). The V gene lost 0 bases and the J gene lost 10 bases, with 7 bases spanning the gap. Germline CDR1 and CDR2: LGHNA and YSLEER. This CDR3 is 13 amino acids long. CDR3 in amino acids: CASSQDWGSPLHF. The CDR3 DNA sequence: TGCGCCAGCAGCCAAGATTGGGGGTCACCCCTCCACTTT.

V is TRBV6-1 and J is TRBJ1-2; no firm D call. The length of the CDR3 is 16 residues. Trimming took 0 bases from V and 4 from J, leaving 15 bases between them. Germline lookup yields CDR1 MNHNS and CDR2 SASEGT. CDR3 DNA: TGTGCCAGCAGTGAAGCGCTCACAGAACTTATCTATGGCTACACCTTC. This gives the protein CASSEALTELIYGYTF.

This clonotype was detected only a few times. The genes are TRBV7-9 and TRBJ1-4; D remains ambiguous. Trimming removed 4 bases at V and 7 bases at J, with 13 bases between. Germline loops: CDR1 SEHNR, CDR2 FQNEAQ (reference sequence). The CDR3 spans 14 residues. The CDR3 DNA sequence: TGTGCCAGCAGCTCCAGCCAGGAGAGTGAAAAACTGTTTTTT. Encoded protein: CASSSSQESEKLFF. Supplemented by reference TRBV7-9 and TRBJ1-4, the full variable domain reads DTGVSQNPRHKITKRGQNVTFRCDPISEHNRLYWYRQTLGQGPEFLTYFQNEAQLEKSRLLSDRFSAERPKGSFSTLEIQRTEQGDSAMYLCASSSSQESEKLFFGSGTQLSVL.

The chain links TRBV12-3 or TRBV12-4 to TRBJ2-5, with D uncertain. The J call could be wrong; TRBJ2-7 is a better fit for the DNA end. This CDR3 contains 14 residues. The CDR3 region has the DNA TGTGCCAGCCTCCAAGGGCAGTCGATTTACGAGCAGTACTTC. Translation gives CASLQGQSIYEQYF.

The chain links TRBV6-5 to TRBJ2-5, with a tentative D call TRBD1 (5 bases). The V end was cut by 0 bases, the J end by 5 bases, with 10 bases between. The CDR3 length is 14 residues. Germline CDR1 reads MNHEY; CDR2 reads SVGAGI. CDR3 in amino acids: CASSYSQGMETQYF. The CDR3 DNA reads as TGTGCCAGCAGTTACTCGCAGGGCATGGAGACCCAGTACTTC.

This chain joins TRBV24-1 and TRBJ2-2; 8 bases line up with TRBD2. The V gene's germline CDR1 is KGHDR and CDR2 SFDVKD. This CDR3 comprises 14 residues. V was clipped by 7 bases and J by 3 bases; unmatched bases: 3. CDR3 residues: CATRAGAYTGELFF. DNA of the CDR3: TGTGCCACCAGAGCGGGAGCTTACACCGGGGAGCTGTTTTTT.

The chain joins TRBV20-1 to TRBJ2-3; D gene uncertain. The germline V gene encodes CDR1 DFQATT and CDR2 SNEGSKA (reference sequence). The CDR3 runs to 13 residues. Trimming took 5 bases from V and 4 from J, leaving 13 bases between them. The CDR3 reads CSAEVLRADTQYF. CDR3 DNA: TGCAGTGCTGAGGTCCTCCGGGCAGATACGCAGTATTTT.

The gene calls are TRBV4-3 and TRBJ2-4; D gene uncertain. The germline V gene has CDR1 LGHNA and CDR2 YSLEER. V lost 0 bases and J lost 6, with 6 bases in between. The length of the CDR3 is 13 residues. The CDR3 reads CASSQEWGNIQYF. CDR3 bases: TGCGCCAGCAGCCAAGAGTGGGGAAACATTCAGTACTTC.

A few counts support this clonotype. The chain recombines TRBV3-1 with TRBJ2-2, with D perhaps TRBD1 or TRBD2 (6 bases each). Trimming cost V 7 bases and J 11 bases, with 17 bases left between them. The germline V gene encodes CDR1 LGHDT and CDR2 YNNKEL (reference sequence). The CDR3 loop spans 13 amino acids. The CDR3 sequence: CASTTLRGEELFF. The DNA of the CDR3 is TGTGCCAGCACCACCTTGAGGGGGGAAGAGCTGTTTTTT.

This clonotype was seen only a few times. The CDR3 nucleotides read TGTGCCAGCAGCTCGCGAAAAATCTTTGGACCAGATACGCAGTATTTT. This gives the protein CASSSRKIFGPDTQYF. The V and J genes are TRBV9 and TRBJ2-3; D is uncertain. Germline lookup yields CDR1 SGDLS and CDR2 YYNGEE. The germline V and J ends were trimmed by 4 bases and 4 bases, with 19 bases remaining between them. The CDR3 contains 16 residues.

This clonotype was detected many times. The V and J genes are TRBV7-9 and TRBJ2-1; no clear D gene. From germline, CDR1 is SEHNR and CDR2 FQNEAQ (reference sequence). V was pared by 1 base and J by 9 bases, with 4 bases between. The CDR3 runs to 11 residues. The CDR3 here is CASSLESEQFF. CDR3 DNA: TGTGCCAGCAGCTTAGAAAGTGAGCAGTTCTTC.

This clonotype was seen a few times. The rearrangement uses TRBV4-1 and TRBJ1-5; D is ambiguous. This CDR3 is 17 amino acids long. Germline CDR1 and CDR2: MGHRA and YSYEKL. Trimming left V 0 bases short and J 8 bases short, with 20 bases between. The CDR3 region has the DNA TGCGCCAGCAGCCAAGAGGAGAGGGTAGGCCTCGGGGAGCCCCAGCATTTT. Its translation is CASSQEERVGLGEPQHF.

The sample holds a few counts of this clonotype. The chain joins TRBV28 to TRBJ2-7, with 8 bases aligning to TRBD1. This CDR3 is built from 14 residues. Germline trimming cut 7 bases from V and 7 bases from J; bases unmatched to any gene: 12. CDR1 and CDR2 from the germline V gene are MDHEN and SYDVKM. In nucleotides, the CDR3 is TGTGCCAGCAAGGGAGCAGGGGGCGCGGGAGAGCAGTACTTC. Translation gives CASKGAGGAGEQYF. Based on the CDR3 plus reference TRBV28 and TRBJ2-7, the full variable domain is DVKVTQSSRYLVKRTGEKVFLECVQDMDHENMFWYRQDPGLGLRLIYFSYDVKMKEKGDIPEGYSVSREKKERFSLILESASTNQTSMYLCASKGAGGAGEQYFGPGTRLTVT.

The chain recombines TRBV11-2 with TRBJ2-7; TRBD1 agrees at 7 bases. Trimming took 8 bases from V and 0 from J; bases not matched to a gene: 10. Germline V gene lookup returns CDR1 SGHAT and CDR2 FQNNGV. The CDR3 loop spans 15 amino acids. CDR3 DNA sequence: TGTGCCAGCCACAGGGGCGCTGAAAGCTCCTACGAGCAGTACTTC. This sequence encodes CASHRGAESSYEQYF.

Only a few counts were recorded for this clonotype. This chain uses TRBV29-1 with TRBJ2-7; D not resolved. This CDR3 contains 12 residues. Between the trimmed V and J ends, which lost 3 bases and 5 bases, there was a span of 11 bases. Germline lookup yields CDR1 SQVTM and CDR2 ANQGSEA. This chain's CDR3 is CSVEGRTDEQYF. For the CDR3, the DNA is TGCAGCGTTGAGGGCAGGACCGACGAGCAGTACTTC.

In its sample, this clonotype was seen once. V is TRBV6-5 and J is TRBJ1-1, with unresolved D. The length of the CDR3 is 13 residues. Germline CDR1 is MNHEY and CDR2 is SVGAGI. V was clipped by 0 bases and J by 3 bases, with 5 bases between them. Written as DNA, the CDR3 is TGTGCCAGCAGTTACTCGCTGGACACTGAAGCTTTCTTT. Protein product: CASSYSLDTEAFF.

This clonotype came up a few times. This sequence joins TRBV28 and TRBJ2-7, with 10 bases that match TRBD2. Germline V gives CDR1 MDHEN, CDR2 SYDVKM. The CDR3 has 16 residues. After removal of 4 bases from V and 3 bases from J, the junction contained 9 bases not matched to a gene. The CDR3 region is CASSSLQLAGYYEQYF. CDR3 DNA: TGTGCCAGCAGTTCCCTTCAACTAGCGGGGTACTACGAGCAGTACTTC.

This clonotype was seen more than once but under ten times. V and J are TRBV24-1 and TRBJ2-1; perhaps TRBD2 as D (6 bases). V lost 2 bases, J lost 8 bases, and 12 bases lay in between. Germline loops: CDR1 KGHDR, CDR2 SFDVKD. This CDR3 has 14 amino acids. The CDR3 loop is CATSDYGGLDEQFF. The DNA for the CDR3 is TGTGCCACCAGTGATTACGGGGGTTTGGATGAGCAGTTCTTC.